Included here is one T cell receptor (beta chain) sequence, with context. The clone's antigen remains unknown. No much larger clone exists at a distance of one base, and base qualities are not known. CD8 naive samples consisted of CD45RO-negative cells that were positively selected for CCR7, yielding a CD45RA+CCR7+ population without TemRA cells. Donors were healthy HIV-negative adults with no recently reported acute infections or vaccinations. All donors were Caucasian adults living in Nashville, Tennessee, USA. Blood was obtained by leukapheresis, after which PBMCs were separated by Ficoll-Histopaque density gradient centrifugation and cryopreserved in liquid nitrogen vapor phase. Analytical flow cytometry was used to check the purity and quantity of each magnetically sorted T cell population. Each sorted fraction had its genomic DNA isolated and then quantified by UV absorbance on a Nanodrop 2000c.

This record belongs to a study of shared clonotypes between healthy human individuals (dated by TCRdb to the early 2020s). Study-level background: The cohort included a few men and two women between 18 and 49 years of age. Between about 0.9 and 8.9 billion PBMCs per donor were obtained by leukapheresis. The study deeply sequenced blood TCR repertoires of five healthy adults to estimate repertoire size and the extent of clonotype sharing between individuals. Libraries were prepared and TCR repertoires were sequenced by different laboratories using diverse techniques, in order to increase sequencing depth and limit assay-specific biases. For each donor, CD4 naive and CD4 memory were each given three plates, CD8 naive was given two plates, and CD8 memory was given one plate. The full study reports these points: Rarefaction of sorted-subset datasets indicated incomplete sequencing despite the large sequencing depth. Compared with non-shared clonotypes, clonotypes shared by all four sorted-subset donors had higher generation probabilities. The genetic and exposure-history diversity represented was limited by the small number of donors. Naive subsets generally had larger estimated clonotype richness than memory subsets. Pairwise subsampling led to the expectation that sequencing depth would affect the degree of clonotype sharing among donors. Sampling was limited to blood, and TCR repertoires in tissue likely differ from TCR repertoires in blood. Roughly 5% of naive CD4, approximately 3.7% of naive CD8, 2.3% of memory CD4, and 0.4% of memory CD8 clonotypes were shared across several donors.

The germline V gene encodes CDR1 MNHEY and CDR2 SVGAGI. Trimming removed 0 bases from V and 8 bases from J, leaving 13 bases between the germline ends. From cysteine to phenylalanine, the CDR3 is 14 amino acids long. Only the CDR3 DNA is retained, 42 bases long and in frame from the first base. Using the deep immunoSEQ assay, TCR CDR3 regions were amplified from genomic DNA by multiplex PCR. Genomic DNA extracted from each cell subset was distributed evenly over all wells of several immunoSEQ 96-well plates, and each plate served as one replicate. Each replicate PCR for sorted subsets received approximately 220 ng genomic DNA, equal to about 29,000 T cell genomes. The purified libraries were quantified using a Qubit 3.0 fluorometer, sized with a Bioanalyzer 2100, and then quantified again using the KAPA Library Quantification kit. Every immunoSEQ 96-well plate was sequenced on a dedicated single-read 150-cycle Illumina NextSeq 550 flow cell. As for the authors' bioinformatics: Because the immunoSEQ output included only junctional sequences and no quality scores, the filtering could not be the same as the filtering used for full-length reads. Sequences were annotated with PyIR, a Python wrapper for IgBLAST v1.9, using IMGT germline references to assign V/J genes and CDR3. Reads with weak V/J assignments (E-value above 1e-6), missing CDR3, stop codons, out-of-frame junctions, or ambiguous translated residues were removed. V3J clonotypes were defined as sequences sharing an identical inferred V gene, J gene, and CDR3 amino acid sequence. Percentage overlap between repertoires was calculated by dividing the number of shared unique clonotypes by the size of the smaller repertoire. Richness of each repertoire was evaluated using RTK rarefaction, the Chao1 estimator, and Recon v2.1 estimates of unobserved clonotypes. Generation probabilities were computed with OLGA for all TCRbeta clonotypes obtained by the gDNA method from several donors. As stored in TCRdb, this immuneACCESS dataset retains in-frame rearrangements with V and J assigned. A fraction of the clones does not appear; measured against another copy, unresolved V genes explain less than half of the discrepancy, and the remainder lacks a known reason. V, J and clone size are taken as reported in that table, and D and trimming were inferred from the DNA itself. The sample table lists about 1.9 million clones, over 85% of them with a count of one. More than 1.5% of the sample is held by the ten biggest clonotypes.

This receptor was obtained from a man between 18 and 35 years old in good health. Some clones in this sample may be carry-over from other donors' samples. Specimen: naive CD8+ T cells from PBMCs. The intended sense of this specimen's cell subset or site label: CD45RA+CCR7+. The V gene is TRBV6-5 and the J gene is TRBJ1-1, with the D gene not confidently named. The DNA sequence is TGTGCCAGCAGTTACTCGAGGACGGGAAGGGAAGCTTTCTTT. Translated, it reads CASSYSRTGREAFF.